This TCR beta chain was sequenced for a study of T cells after somatic rescue of genetic block. Some clones are missing from TCRdb's copy, which holds only in-frame ones; the method was immunoSEQ multiplex PCR. In the table there are around 100,000 clones, around 90% of which are singletons. The CDR3 covers 16 residues. Germline V gene data show CDR1 as SGDLS and CDR2 as YYNGEE. Trimming took off 3 bases at V and 2 bases at J, with 18 bases between the two ends. Sequencing was done on a sample of peripheral blood mononuclear cells (PBMCs). The TCR sequence derives from a woman between 18 and 30 years old. The chain couples TRBV9 to TRBJ2-7, with D tentatively TRBD2 (6 bases). The CDR3 reads CASSASGRPTTYEQYF. The CDR3 nucleotides are TGTGCCAGCAGCGCCTCAGGGAGGCCTACTACCTACGAGCAGTACTTC.